A single sample gave rise to the 18 T cell receptor beta chains below, sequenced in a study of PD-1 blockade in classical Hodgkin lymphoma. Relapse after autologous stem cell transplantation occurred in every patient, and brentuximab vedotin exposure varied. The table came from immunoSEQ multiplex PCR; TCRdb's copy has only in-frame clones and leaves some out. The sample has 72,000 or so clones, about 92% seen once. Source: peripheral blood mononuclear cells (PBMCs), taken at baseline. The receptor source for this set is a human donor with classical Hodgkin lymphoma.

The V and J genes are TRBV27 and TRBJ2-7; TRBD2 matches at 10 bases. The CDR3 is 21 residues long. Unmatched junction bases numbered 23, after V lost 3 bases and J lost 3 bases. Germline values: CDR1 MNHEY, CDR2 SMNVEV (reference sequence). CDR3 coding DNA: TGTGCCAGCAGTTTCCAATCCTCAAGTAGCGGGAGGACTAGGGCTCTCTACGAGCAGTACTTC. As protein: CASSFQSSSSGRTRALYEQYF.

With respect to this clone: The sample holds other DNA sequences that translate to the same CDR3. The chain is built from TRBV19 and TRBJ2-7; the D gene is possibly TRBD1 (5 bases). The CDR3 consists of 17 residues. Deletions cut 1 base from V and 5 bases from J, with 21 bases between. Germline V gene data show CDR1 as LNHDA and CDR2 as SQIVND (reference sequence). The CDR3: CASSIGLTEAPTDEQYF. DNA for the CDR3: TGTGCCAGTAGTATAGGCCTGACAGAGGCCCCGACCGACGAGCAGTACTTC.

V and J are TRBV27 and TRBJ2-2; a possible D gene is TRBD2 (6 bases). CDR1 and CDR2 from the germline V gene are MNHEY and SMNVEV (reference sequence). This CDR3 is 14 amino acids long. V lost 5 bases to trimming and J lost 4 bases, with 11 bases between them. CDR3 region: CASSQGLLTGELFF. The CDR3 DNA reads as TGTGCCAGCAGTCAGGGACTCCTCACCGGGGAGCTGTTTTTT.

This sequence joins TRBV11-2 and TRBJ2-3, with unresolved D. Germline loops: CDR1 SGHAT, CDR2 FQNNGV. The CDR3 runs 14 residues. The V end lost 3 bases, the J end lost 1 base, and 8 bases lay between the germline ends. CDR3 nucleotides: TGTGCCAGCAGCTTGATTCTCGGCACAGATACGCAGTATTTT. This sequence encodes CASSLILGTDTQYF.

This clone was counted a few times. The CDR3: CASSLTGLAFF. Written as DNA, the CDR3 is TGTGCCAGCAGCCTGACAGGGTTAGCTTTCTTT. This sequence joins TRBV7-9 and TRBJ1-1; TRBD1 matches 7 bases. The ends lost 5 bases at V and 10 bases at J; junction bases unmatched: 4. Germline CDR1 and CDR2: SEHNR and FQNEAQ (reference sequence). The CDR3 has 11 residues.

The chain recombines TRBV27 with TRBJ2-7; no clear D. This CDR3 is 14 amino acids long. CDR1 and CDR2 (germline): MNHEY, SMNVEV (reference sequence). V was clipped by 3 bases and J by 2 bases, with 11 bases between them. CDR3 sequence (DNA): TGTGCCAGCAGTTTGAGGATTGGGCCCTACGAGCAGTACTTC. Residues: CASSLRIGPYEQYF.

This clone has only one observation. The V gene is TRBV5-1, the J gene TRBJ2-3, with D perhaps matching TRBD1 or TRBD2 (6 bases each). CDR3 length equals 16 residues. Germline V CDR1 and CDR2: SGHRS, YFSETQ. Trimming took off 4 bases at V and 4 bases at J, with 19 bases between the two ends. Written as DNA, the CDR3 is TGCGCCAGCAGCGCCCCATCGGGGGCGTCGGCAGATACGCAGTATTTT. Translating it yields CASSAPSGASADTQYF.

V gene TRBV5-1 combines with J gene TRBJ2-7; D tentatively fits TRBD1 or TRBD2 (5 bases each). The germline V gene encodes CDR1 SGHRS and CDR2 YFSETQ. V shed 0 bases and J shed 5 bases, with 18 bases lying between them. The CDR3 spans 16 residues. The CDR3: CASSLAIGVRVDEQYF. CDR3 in DNA: TGCGCCAGCAGCTTGGCCATCGGGGTCAGGGTTGACGAGCAGTACTTC.

This chain connects TRBV18 to TRBJ2-5; 11 nucleotides agree with TRBD2. The germline V gene has CDR1 KGHSH and CDR2 LQKENI. V was pared by 6 bases and J by 2 bases, with 11 bases of the junction left unmatched. The CDR3 runs 17 residues. Written as DNA, the CDR3 is TGTGCCAGCTCCCGTAACGAGGCTAGCGGGGGGCAAGAGACCCAGTACTTC. Translated, it gives CASSRNEASGGQETQYF.

This chain connects TRBV19 to TRBJ2-1, with 11 nucleotides matching TRBD2. The germline V gene has CDR1 LNHDA and CDR2 SQIVND (reference sequence). The trim removed 7 bases at V and 4 bases at J, leaving 15 bases unmatched. CDR3 length: 18 amino acids. CDR3 sequence: CASTKGLAEGTLYNEQFF. The CDR3 DNA follows: TGTGCCAGTACCAAGGGACTAGCGGAAGGGACCCTTTACAATGAGCAGTTCTTC.

This clone appeared once. V gene TRBV19 combines with J gene TRBJ2-2; perhaps D is TRBD1 or TRBD2 (5 bases each). CDR3 length equals 15 residues. CDR1 and CDR2 (germline): LNHDA, SQIVND (reference sequence). Trimming took 11 bases from V and 3 from J, leaving 19 bases between them. The CDR3 DNA reads as TGTGCCCCCGAGGGACGGTCATTGGACACCGGGGAGCTGTTTTTT. Translated, it gives CAPEGRSLDTGELFF. The variable domain in full, with the rest retrieved from reference TRBV19 and TRBJ2-2, is DGGITQSPKYLFRKEGQNVTLSCEQNLNHDAMYWYRQDPGQGLRLIYYSQIVNDFQKGDIAEGYSVSREKKESFPLTVTSAQKNPTAFYLCAPEGRSLDTGELFFGEGSRLTVL.

The chain recombines TRBV9 with TRBJ2-1; tentative D call: TRBD1 (7 bases). From germline, CDR1 is SGDLS and CDR2 YYNGEE. The CDR3 consists of 12 residues. With 4 bases removed from V and 8 bases from J, the gap between germline ends came to 10 bases. For the CDR3, the DNA is TGTGCCAGCAGCCAGGGGGGTCATGAGCAGTTCTTC. Translation: CASSQGGHEQFF.

The chain couples TRBV10-1 to TRBJ2-5; 8 nucleotides agree with TRBD1. Unmatched junction bases numbered 2, after V lost 5 bases and J lost 3 bases. This CDR3 is 13 amino acids long. CDR1 WNHNN and CDR2 SYGVQD come from the germline V gene (reference sequence). The CDR3 nucleotides are TGCGCCAGCAGTCTACAGGGGGAAGAGACCCAGTACTTC. It specifies CASSLQGEETQYF.

The chain employs TRBV5-1 and TRBJ2-3; D may match TRBD1 or TRBD2 (5 bases each). CDR3 length: 14 residues. Trimming removed 3 bases from V and 5 bases from J, with 13 bases in between. CDR1 is SGHRS and CDR2 is YFSETQ in the germline V gene. The CDR3: CASSYIGEQDTQYF. CDR3 sequence (DNA): TGCGCCAGCAGCTATATAGGGGAGCAAGATACGCAGTATTTT.

The rearrangement links TRBV6-5 to TRBJ2-2; no clear D. Per germline, CDR1 MNHEY and CDR2 SVGAGI. The CDR3 length is 14 residues. V shed 7 bases and J shed 6 bases, with 15 bases lying between them. The CDR3 loop reads CASNQYPYSGELFF. CDR3 bases: TGTGCCAGCAATCAGTATCCATATTCCGGGGAGCTGTTTTTT.

The chain is built from TRBV6-6 and TRBJ2-1; D unclear. The V gene lost 2 bases and the J gene lost 7 bases, with 12 bases spanning the gap. The CDR3 covers 14 residues. Germline V gene sequence: CDR1 MNHNY, CDR2 SVGAGI (reference sequence). For the CDR3, the DNA is TGTGCCAGCAGTTACACCGACGGTTCTAATGAGCAGTTCTTC. It yields the protein CASSYTDGSNEQFF.

This clone showed up just once. This chain uses TRBV6-1 with TRBJ1-5; D is unclear. Per the germline V gene, CDR1 is MNHNS and CDR2 is SASEGT. The CDR3 runs 14 residues. V was cut by 2 bases and J by 7 bases, with 12 bases left in between. The CDR3 bases are TGTGCCAGCAGTGAACCCCCCGCCGAGCAGCCCCAGCATTTT. Protein sequence: CASSEPPAEQPQHF.

J is TRBJ2-3 and V is TRBV27; D remains ambiguous. Per the germline V gene, CDR1 is MNHEY and CDR2 is SMNVEV (reference sequence). This CDR3 is 13 amino acids long. V lost 0 bases and J lost 8, with 9 bases in between. This CDR3 reads CASSLSGLVTQYF. CDR3 in DNA: TGTGCCAGCAGTTTATCTGGTCTGGTTACGCAGTATTTT.